This TCR beta chain is from a study of PD-L1 blockade in urothelial cancer. Overall study findings and caveats: Tumor-associated clones in blood expanded more at 3 weeks in durable-benefit patients.

As to time point: pretreatment peripheral blood. With regard to this clone: What it binds is not known.

This CDR3 is built from 15 residues. V lost 4 bases, J lost 4 bases, and 13 bases lay in between. The germline gives CDR1 LNHDA, CDR2 SQIVND (reference sequence). Here immunoSEQ multiplex PCR was the method, and the copy in TCRdb shows in-frame clones only, minus some. This sample yields tens of thousands of clones, of which 80% to 90% are seen a single time; about 1% belongs to the top ten. This rearrangement joins TRBV19 to TRBJ1-4; no clear D gene. Sequencing was performed on PBMCs, taken around atezolizumab (anti-PD-L1) treatment. The clonotype was recovered from a woman of 80 years or more with urothelial cancer. CDR3 amino acids: CASSKNRGSNEKLFF. In DNA form, the CDR3 reads TGTGCCAGTAGTAAGAACAGAGGGAGTAATGAAAAACTGTTTTTT.